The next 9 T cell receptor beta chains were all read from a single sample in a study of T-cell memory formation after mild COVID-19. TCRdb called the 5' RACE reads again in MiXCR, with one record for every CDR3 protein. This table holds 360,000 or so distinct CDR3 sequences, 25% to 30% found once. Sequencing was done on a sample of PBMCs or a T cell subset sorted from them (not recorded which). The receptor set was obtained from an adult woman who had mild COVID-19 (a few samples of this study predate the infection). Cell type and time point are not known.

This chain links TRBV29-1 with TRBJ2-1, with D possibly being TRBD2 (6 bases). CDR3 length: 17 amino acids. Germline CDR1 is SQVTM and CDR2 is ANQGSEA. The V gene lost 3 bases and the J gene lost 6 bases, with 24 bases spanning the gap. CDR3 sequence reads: CSVDGLTRAGYGNEQFF. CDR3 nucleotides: TGCAGCGTTGACGGTCTGACTAGGGCCGGTTACGGCAATGAGCAGTTCTTC.

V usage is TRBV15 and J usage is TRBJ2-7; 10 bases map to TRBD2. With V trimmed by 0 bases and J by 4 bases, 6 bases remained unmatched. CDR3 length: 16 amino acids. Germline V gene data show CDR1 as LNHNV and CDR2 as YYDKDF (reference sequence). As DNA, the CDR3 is TGTGCCACCAGCAGAGAGCGGGGTAGCGGGGGGTACGAGCAGTACTTC. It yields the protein CATSRERGSGGYEQYF. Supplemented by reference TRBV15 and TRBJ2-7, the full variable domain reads DAMVIQNPRYQVTQFGKPVTLSCSQTLNHNVMYWYQQKSSQAPKLLFHYYDKDFNNEADTPDNFQSRRPNTSFCFLDIRSPGLGDTAMYLCATSRERGSGGYEQYFGPGTRLTVT.

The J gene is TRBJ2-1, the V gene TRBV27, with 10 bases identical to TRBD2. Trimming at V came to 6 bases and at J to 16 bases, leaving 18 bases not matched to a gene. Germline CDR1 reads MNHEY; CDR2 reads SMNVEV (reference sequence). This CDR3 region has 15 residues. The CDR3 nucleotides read TGTGCCAGCAGCTCCGGGACTAGCGATCGGATTTGGTTATTCTTC. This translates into CASSSGTSDRIWLFF.

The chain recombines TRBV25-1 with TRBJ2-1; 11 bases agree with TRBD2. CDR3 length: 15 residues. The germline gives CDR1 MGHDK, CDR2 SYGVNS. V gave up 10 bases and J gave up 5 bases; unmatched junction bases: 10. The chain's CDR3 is CATNPRLAGHNEQFF. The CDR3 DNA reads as TGTGCCACCAACCCCCGACTAGCGGGACACAATGAGCAGTTCTTC.

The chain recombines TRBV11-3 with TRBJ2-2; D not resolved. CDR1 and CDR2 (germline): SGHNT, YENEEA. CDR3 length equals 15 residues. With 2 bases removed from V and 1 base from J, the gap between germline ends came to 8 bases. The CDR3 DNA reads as TGTGCCAGCAGCTTAACCACGATGAACACCGGGGAGCTGTTTTTT. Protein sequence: CASSLTTMNTGELFF. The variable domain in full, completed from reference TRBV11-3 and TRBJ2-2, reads EAGVVQSPRYKIIEKKQPVAFWCNPISGHNTLYWYLQNLGQGPELLIRYENEEAVDDSQLPKDRFSAERLKGVDSTLKIQPAELGDSAVYLCASSLTTMNTGELFFGEGSRLTVL.

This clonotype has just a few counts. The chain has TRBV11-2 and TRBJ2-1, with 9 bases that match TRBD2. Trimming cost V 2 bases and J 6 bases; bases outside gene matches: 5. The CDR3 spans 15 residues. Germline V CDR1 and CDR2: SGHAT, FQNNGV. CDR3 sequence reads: CASSLLRGGGNEQFF. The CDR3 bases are TGTGCCAGCAGCTTATTGCGGGGGGGCGGCAATGAGCAGTTCTTC.

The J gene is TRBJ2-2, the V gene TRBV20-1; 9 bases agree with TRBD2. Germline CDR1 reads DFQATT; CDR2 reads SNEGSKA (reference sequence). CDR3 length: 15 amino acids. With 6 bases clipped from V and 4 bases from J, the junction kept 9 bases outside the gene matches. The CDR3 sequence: CSASRGGAVTGELFF. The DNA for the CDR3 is TGCAGTGCCTCTCGCGGGGGGGCGGTCACCGGGGAGCTGTTTTTT.

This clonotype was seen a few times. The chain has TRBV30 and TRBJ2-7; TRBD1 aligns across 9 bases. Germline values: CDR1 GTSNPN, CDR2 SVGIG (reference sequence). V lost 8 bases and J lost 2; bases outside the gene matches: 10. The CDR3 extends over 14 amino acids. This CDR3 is CARTTGTGTYEQYF. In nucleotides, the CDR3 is TGTGCCCGAACTACCGGGACAGGGACCTACGAGCAGTACTTC.

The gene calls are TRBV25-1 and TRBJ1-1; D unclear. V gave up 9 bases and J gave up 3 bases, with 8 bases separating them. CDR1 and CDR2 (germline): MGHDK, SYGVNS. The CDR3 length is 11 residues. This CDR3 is CASLQYTEAFF. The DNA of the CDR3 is TGTGCCAGTTTACAGTACACTGAAGCTTTCTTT.